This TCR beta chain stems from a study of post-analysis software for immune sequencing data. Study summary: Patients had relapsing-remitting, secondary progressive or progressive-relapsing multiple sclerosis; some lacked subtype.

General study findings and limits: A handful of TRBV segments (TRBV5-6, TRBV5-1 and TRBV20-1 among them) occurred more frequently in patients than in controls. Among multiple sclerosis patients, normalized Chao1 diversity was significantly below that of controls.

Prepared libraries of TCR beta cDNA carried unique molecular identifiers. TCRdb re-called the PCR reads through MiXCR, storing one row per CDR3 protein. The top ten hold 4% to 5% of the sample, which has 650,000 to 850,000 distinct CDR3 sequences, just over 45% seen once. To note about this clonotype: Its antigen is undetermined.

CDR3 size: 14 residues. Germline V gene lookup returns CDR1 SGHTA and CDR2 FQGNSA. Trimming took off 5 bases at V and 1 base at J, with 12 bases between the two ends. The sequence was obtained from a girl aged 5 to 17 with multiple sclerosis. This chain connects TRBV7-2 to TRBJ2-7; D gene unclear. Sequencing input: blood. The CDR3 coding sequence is TGTGCCAGCAGCCCCATGGTGGGATCCTACGAGCAGTACTTC. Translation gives CASSPMVGSYEQYF.